This TCR beta chain was recorded in a study of naive and memory T cell subsets (dated by TCRdb to the late 2010s). Study-wide context: In the figure summarizing the skin biopsy and whole blood samples, 10 blood donors, 7 tuberculin skin test biopsies and 3 saline control biopsies were reported. Skin biopsies were taken from tuberculin skin test sites or from saline-injected control sites and were processed for RNA extraction as described before. Usually PCR2 was run as a SYBR Green qPCR and stopped at a set threshold, although low-input samples could use end-point PCR (approximately 6 cycles) instead. What the study reported, not specific to this receptor: The paper did not give details on skin biopsy collection and RNA processing but referred to earlier studies for those details. TCR sequences were reportedly obtained from both types of skin biopsy, with many more TCRs found at tuberculin skin test sites. The RNA-based method was acknowledged as potentially sensitive to TCR transcript changes with T cell activation and differentiation. The higher numbers of TCRs at tuberculin skin test sites were interpreted as T cell infiltration of a delayed type IV hypersensitivity reaction.

What the treatment or condition label conveys for this sample: skin biopsy from PPD injection site in Mantoux-positive individual. Using 3' ligation of a UMI-containing oligonucleotide to TCR cDNA, the study laid out a robust and sensitive protocol to amplify, sequence and analyze TCRs. Tuberculin skin test biopsies came from sites injected with PPD in individuals with a positive Mantoux test. Total RNA was used without cell sorting and was treated with RQ1 DNase before reverse transcription, with a target input of roughly 1 to 1000 ng. To check how robust the pipeline was in samples where T cells make up a minority population, libraries were built from skin biopsies and whole blood. Receptors were amplified or captured by UMI-ligation and nested PCR. The ligated cDNA was amplified by four rounds of PCR, in which nested alpha and beta constant region primers were used together with the SP2 primer. For the blood and skin samples, TCR RNA was reverse transcribed with SuperScript IV using primers for the alpha and beta constant regions. An oligonucleotide carrying the Illumina SP2 primer and a UMI was ligated to the cDNA 3' end using T4 RNA ligase 1. To prevent hairpin formation, the 12-nucleotide UMI was made up of two random hexamers with an eight-base spacer between them. From the second PCR onward, TCR alpha and beta chain libraries were processed separately, and dual indexing was applied for multiplexing. After pooling, the indexed libraries were analyzed by capillary electrophoresis and sequenced on either an Illumina MiSeq or NextSeq. PhiX DNA at about 4.5-8% was spiked into libraries to increase base diversity and improve cluster recognition. In the authors' own workflow: UMIs were extracted from read 2 by Demultiplexor and combined with the TCR sequence from read 1, and reads were split according to sample indices. Decombinator identified V and J genes and V-J junctions and gave each TCR a five-part identifier that included V and J deletions. Collapsinator used UMIs to correct sequencing errors and PCR amplification heterogeneity, yielding UMI-based abundance per TCR. CDR3Translator turned identifiers into nucleotide sequence, translated the nucleotide sequence into amino acids, and pulled out CDR3 regions based on terminal motifs. Error-corrected alpha and beta TCR counts from blood and skin were compared after normalization to input RNA amount. TCRdb cleaned the public reads at Q25 with fastp, built clones with MiXCR and kept in-frame beta chains. Records with the same CDR3 protein are collapsed into one entry carrying the most frequent genes and DNA. The V and J calls and clone size come from TCRdb's table, not from the authors' own analysis. The sample contains about 30,000 distinct CDR3 sequences, roughly 7.3% of them found a single time. Approximately 2.8% of the sample is taken by the ten largest.

As concerns this clonotype: Its cognate antigen has yet to be identified. One base away there is no much larger clone; base qualities are not given.

The starting material was skin, obtained from a tuberculin skin test site. The TCR comes from an adult in good health.

The DNA is as follows: TGTGCCAGCAGTCCCGGGGGATTAGAGGCTTTCTTT. This gives the protein CASSPGGLEAFF. Recombination connected TRBV12-3 or TRBV12-4 to TRBJ1-1; the D region possibly corresponds to TRBD1 (5 bases align). Its CDR3 holds 12 amino acids, cysteine through phenylalanine. Only the CDR3 region is kept as DNA, spanning 36 bases read in frame from base 1. V drops 5 bases and J drops 11 bases, leaving 15 bases in between.